This is a list of T cell receptor beta chains from one sample in a study of CD8+ T cells in alopecia areata. Sequencing used immunoSEQ multiplex PCR; TCRdb keeps in-frame clones, though not all of them. Among under 250,000 clones listed, approximately 52% were seen once. The source was CD4+ T cells sorted from blood, collected at week 0. All receptors derive from a human donor with alopecia areata. CDR3s leave out the opening cysteine and the closing phenylalanine or tryptophan.

v_call,j_call,cdr3_aa
TRBV7-9,TRBJ2-1,ASSLEIEYNEQF
TRBV11-2,TRBJ2-7,ASSSGKVSSYEQY
TRBV15,TRBJ1-1,ATSRGRLRTEAF
TRBV19,TRBJ2-7,ASKGSLWEQY
TRBV5-1,TRBJ1-6,ASTRAEPGSYNSPLH
TRBV30,TRBJ2-6,AWSVGRFAGANVLT
TRBV28,TRBJ1-2,ASSDLAGGGYT
TRBV15,TRBJ2-1,ATSGVRTSGSSAEQF
TRBV2,TRBJ1-1,ASSDLAGTEAF
TRBV7-9,TRBJ1-2,ASSYGDGKIYGYT
TRBV6-5,TRBJ2-2,ASSYSGTSPGELF
TRBV30,TRBJ2-2,AWSRLAYTGELF
TRBV19,TRBJ1-1,ASGQGASSLPQEAF
TRBV4-1,TRBJ2-7,ASSQMDSKFYEKY
TRBV4-1,TRBJ1-3,ASSQVGVSPSGNTIY
TRBV20-1,TRBJ1-3,SALTGNTIY
TRBV19,TRBJ2-7,ASGTDLYSYEQY
TRBV7-8,TRBJ2-5,ASRPGFTYQETQY
TRBV5-4,TRBJ2-3,ASSSQGKVADTQY
TRBV7-9,TRBJ2-5,ASYKTGYAETQY
TRBV15,TRBJ1-6,ATSRGTAQDSPLH
TRBV11-2,TRBJ2-3,ASSLGAGGSTDTQY
TRBV4-1,TRBJ2-2,ASSQEMSGTNTGELF
TRBV27,TRBJ2-1,ASRRDSSYNEQF
TRBV5-6,TRBJ1-1,ASSLAGPNTEAF
TRBV7-9,TRBJ2-2,ASREVRGAPNTGELF
TRBV27,TRBJ2-1,ASSFVAGQFNEQF
TRBV6-5,TRBJ1-5,ASSRRGGSNQPQH
TRBV7-2,TRBJ2-3,ASSLRLAGGPDTQY
TRBV7-3,TRBJ2-6,ASSSQGVAGANVLT
TRBV6-5,TRBJ1-1,ASSYRQMNTEAF
TRBV5-1,TRBJ2-7,ASSLALGSGMEQY
TRBV5-1,TRBJ1-1,ASSLVGGGVTEAF
TRBV6-5,TRBJ1-2,ASKRNYGYT
TRBV29-1,TRBJ2-7,SVGMTAGGEQY
TRBV18,TRBJ2-6,ASSPLRESSGANVLT
TRBV5-1,TRBJ2-7,ASSLVASGRAEQY
TRBV29-1,TRBJ2-2,SVDLKNTGELF
TRBV18,TRBJ1-2,ASSPGQGGGYT
TRBV2,TRBJ1-5,ASRKAEGTNQPQH
TRBV5-1,TRBJ2-1,ASSPGLADVGEQF
TRBV25-1,TRBJ2-6,ASSDYRSGANVLT
TRBV9,TRBJ2-3,ASTPTTEFTDTQY
TRBV10-3,TRBJ2-5,AISRTTGKLETQY
TRBV11-2,TRBJ2-3,ASSSGQTDTQY
TRBV5-6,TRBJ2-2,ASSLYGSNTGELF
TRBV2,TRBJ1-1,ASRSGPIGAF
TRBV29-1,TRBJ2-2,SVATATGIRGTGELF
TRBV30,TRBJ2-1,AWSRVISYNEQF